This TCR beta chain was recorded in a study of cytomegalovirus exposure and HLA in healthy donors. As for the study in general: Most donors, approximately 82% of several hundred genotyped, fell in the Caucasian-associated ancestry cluster.

The sample holds one count of this clone. Antigen unknown. The PCR ran on 60 Vbeta and 13 Jbeta primers. As originally analysed: Around 11 million of 70 million to 80 million unique TCR beta chains were shared, per a later count. Using immunoSEQ multiplex PCR, the repertoire was profiled, and TCRdb retains in-frame clones only, with some absent. Clone size and the V and J calls come from that table; the DNA yielded D and trimming. The table records more than 150,000 clones, approximately 78% of them present only once. Overall study findings and caveats: In a later analysis, V- and J-gene trimming of beta chains associated with a DCLRE1C missense variant, replicated independently.

The V gene lost 2 bases and the J gene lost 2 bases, with 10 bases spanning the gap. There are 15 residues in the CDR3. The germline V gene encodes CDR1 SGHVS and CDR2 FNYEAQ. The J gene is TRBJ2-1, the V gene TRBV7-6, with D possibly being TRBD2 (5 bases). The sequenced sample consisted of PBMCs. This TCR was recovered from a woman aged 18-29 years in good health and CMV-seronegative. This chain's CDR3 is CASSLTSITYNEQFF. In nucleotides, the CDR3 is TGTGCCAGCAGCTTAACTAGTATCACCTACAATGAGCAGTTCTTC.